These 11 T cell receptor beta chains originate from one sample sequenced in a study of T cell responses to AZD1222 COVID-19 vaccine (dated by TCRdb to the early 2020s). Taken with the paper, the label for time point translates to: about 28 days (+/-7) after the second vaccine dose. The library was made by the immunoSEQ multiplex PCR assay. TCRdb took this table from immuneACCESS and kept in-frame rearrangements with V and J called. Such tables lack part of the clones; where checked against another copy, unresolved V genes explain under half of the gap, and the rest is unexplained. The sample table holds approximately 96,000 clones, of which about 86% were seen once. The ten largest clones add up to 5.6% of the sample. Sequenced here: peripheral blood, sampled 28 days after the second AZD1222 dose. These receptors originate from an adult who received the AZD1222 COVID-19 vaccine.

The rearrangement links TRBV9 to TRBJ2-3; no reliable D call. Trimming cost V 8 bases and J 1 base, with 5 bases left between them. Germline V lookup: CDR1 SGDLS, CDR2 YYNGEE. This CDR3 region has 11 residues. This CDR3 is CASQGTDTQYF. The CDR3 nucleotides are TGTGCCAGTCAAGGCACAGATACGCAGTATTTT.

The chain recombines TRBV7-9 with TRBJ2-3; 11 bases map to TRBD2. Trimming at V came to 3 bases and at J to 6 bases, leaving 11 bases not matched to a gene. The CDR3 consists of 17 residues. Germline CDR1 SEHNR, CDR2 FQNEAQ (reference sequence). CDR3 coding DNA: TGTGCCAGCAGCTTCAGACTAGCGGGGCCCTCAGGGGATACGCAGTATTTT. This gives the protein CASSFRLAGPSGDTQYF.

The rearrangement links TRBV30 to TRBJ1-2; 9 bases match TRBD1. The CDR3 sequence is 15 residues long. V dropped 0 bases and J dropped 6; count of bases not matched to a gene: 8. Germline loops: CDR1 GTSNPN, CDR2 SVGIG (reference sequence). The CDR3 DNA follows: TGTGCCTGGAGTGTACTGGGACAGGGAGTCCATGGCTACACCTTC. It translates to CAWSVLGQGVHGYTF.

The genes are TRBV25-1 and TRBJ2-1; D gene ambiguous. The V gene's germline CDR1 is MGHDK and CDR2 SYGVNS. V was cut by 7 bases and J by 5 bases, with 12 bases left in between. This CDR3 spans 13 amino acids. The CDR3 DNA reads as TGTGCCAGCACCGGGCCGATAGACAATGAGCAGTTCTTC. Translation gives CASTGPIDNEQFF.

The chain uses TRBV27 and TRBJ2-3, with unresolved D. CDR1 is MNHEY and CDR2 is SMNVEV in the germline V gene (reference sequence). Trimming removed 5 bases from V and 9 bases from J, with 12 bases in between. The CDR3 contains 12 residues. CDR3 region: CASSPPQGTQYF. The DNA of the CDR3 is TGTGCCAGCAGTCCCCCACAAGGGACGCAGTATTTT.

On this clone: Its ends do not fully match the called genes, so a read error is possible. This rearrangement joins TRBV10-1 to TRBJ1-1; D not certain. This CDR3 region has 13 residues. The germline CDR1 and CDR2 sequences are WNHNN and SYGVQD (reference sequence). The CDR3 DNA sequence: TGCGCCACCAGTGGTCTTGGGAGAACTGAAGCTTTCTTT. Its translation: CATSGLGRTEAFF.

The gene calls are TRBV28 and TRBJ1-1, with D perhaps TRBD1 (5 bases). The V gene lost 8 bases and the J gene lost 3 bases, with 16 bases spanning the gap. This CDR3 has 14 amino acids. In germline, CDR1 is MDHEN, CDR2 SYDVKM. The DNA of the CDR3 is TGTGCCAGCCCACCGGGGCCCTCCCACACTGAAGCTTTCTTT. Translating it yields CASPPGPSHTEAFF.

The gene calls are TRBV5-1 and TRBJ2-7; 10 bases are a match to TRBD2. Germline trimming cut 3 bases from V and 0 bases from J; bases unmatched to any gene: 6. Germline assignment: CDR1 SGHRS and CDR2 YFSETQ. This CDR3 region has 16 residues. The CDR3 region has the DNA TGCGCCAGCAGCTGGAGCGGGGGGGAGAGCTCCTACGAGCAGTACTTC. Translated: CASSWSGGESSYEQYF.

The chain is built from TRBV5-1 and TRBJ1-4; D remains ambiguous. Germline values: CDR1 SGHRS, CDR2 YFSETQ. V was clipped by 0 bases and J by 0 bases, with 6 bases between them. This CDR3 spans 15 amino acids. The CDR3 spells CASSLVAATNEKLFF. The CDR3 DNA follows: TGCGCCAGCAGCTTGGTAGCTGCAACTAATGAAAAACTGTTTTTT.

This clone was seen just once. This chain's CDR3 is CASSLGAETQYF. CDR3 nucleotides: TGTGCCAGCAGCTTGGGGGCAGAGACCCAGTACTTC. The chain combines TRBV5-4 with TRBJ2-5, with no clear D. This CDR3 region has 12 residues. The germline CDR1 and CDR2 sequences are SGHNT and YYREEE (reference sequence). V was trimmed by 0 bases and J by 4 bases, leaving 4 bases between them.

This chain connects TRBV7-9 to TRBJ1-6; no firm D call. V was shortened by 5 bases and J by 8 bases, with 10 bases between the two germline ends. The germline V gene has CDR1 SEHNR and CDR2 FQNEAQ (reference sequence). This CDR3 is 13 amino acids long. Here the CDR3 reads CASSPLGDSPLHF. Here the CDR3 DNA reads TGTGCCAGCAGCCCACTCGGGGATTCACCCCTCCACTTT.